This T cell receptor beta chain was sequenced for a study of read filtering for tumor transcriptome and immune sequencing. Study information: Fewer than 10 patients were R-ISS I, around 15 were R-ISS II, 6 or 7 were R-ISS III. Transcriptome libraries were built from DNase-treated RNA. The study's findings and limits: Dropping single-read clonotypes raised IR-seq and RNA-seq shared-clonotype correlation. In IR-seq, single-read clonotypes were roughly 80% of clonotypes but approximately 3.2% of reads.

This clonotype was detected many times. Its antigen remains unidentified. The CDR3 is 13 residues long. V dropped 4 bases and J dropped 3 bases, with 10 bases sitting between them. The V gene's germline CDR1 is MNHEY and CDR2 SMNVEV (reference sequence). From about 400 ng of RNA, a library with molecular barcoded alpha/delta and beta/gamma adaptors was made. One entry per CDR3 protein results from TCRdb running MiXCR on the reads. The sample includes 62,000 or so distinct CDR3 sequences, more than 11% of them seen just once. This TCR derives from a donor at least 40 years old with multiple myeloma. The chain combines TRBV27 with TRBJ2-7, with D perhaps TRBD2 (5 bases). Sequencing was done on a sample of a population of CD138-negative cells sorted from bone marrow. The CDR3 nucleotides are TGTGCCAGCAGTTCCGGACTGGACTACGAGCAGTACTTC. Translation: CASSSGLDYEQYF.